The 5 T cell receptor beta chains given below trace back to one sample, sequenced in a study of shared clonotypes between healthy human individuals. The repertoire was sequenced with immunoSEQ multiplex PCR; TCRdb's copy has only in-frame clones and lacks some. The sample contains 2 million to 3 million clones, roughly 93% of which appear only once. Material for sequencing was naive CD4+ T cells from PBMCs. Subset reported: CD45RA+ positively selected. Receptors were obtained from a man between 18 and 29 years old in good health. Some clones in this sample may be carry-over from other donors' samples.

Points on this clone: This specimen includes other DNA sequences encoding the same CDR3. The chain joins TRBV29-1 to TRBJ2-5; 7 bases align to TRBD2. The germline CDR1 and CDR2 sequences are SQVTM and ANQGSEA. The junction had 6 bases not matched to a gene; V was cut back by 6 bases and J by 5 bases. The CDR3 consists of 12 residues. CDR3 sequence (DNA): TGCAGCGTCCTAACCGGGGGGGAGACCCAGTACTTC. Translation gives CSVLTGGETQYF.

The V gene is TRBV4-1, the J gene TRBJ2-2; no clear D. This CDR3 is 14 amino acids long. Trimming removed 4 bases at V and 4 bases at J, with 10 bases between. Germline loops: CDR1 MGHRA, CDR2 YSYEKL. CDR3 bases: TGCGCCAGCAGCCTTGCCTCGGGCACCGGGGAGCTGTTTTTT. It translates to CASSLASGTGELFF.

This clone was recorded once. The CDR3 DNA reads as TGCGCCAGCAGCTTGGAGAGGGACCAGCCCCAGCATTTT. Protein sequence: CASSLERDQPQHF. The chain joins TRBV5-1 to TRBJ1-5, with D possibly matching TRBD1 (5 bases). This CDR3 has 13 residues. CDR1 is SGHRS and CDR2 is YFSETQ in the germline V gene. The ends were cut back, 0 bases at V and 7 bases at J, with 8 bases in the middle. Based on the CDR3 plus reference TRBV5-1 and TRBJ1-5, the full variable domain is KAGVTQTPRYLIKTRGQQVTLSCSPISGHRSVSWYQQTPGQGLQFLFEYFSETQRNKGNFPGRFSGRQFSNSRSEMNVSTLELGDSALYLCASSLERDQPQHFGDGTRLSIL.

The V call is TRBV25-1, the J call TRBJ1-3, with D perhaps matching TRBD1 (5 bases). CDR3 length: 16 amino acids. Germline values: CDR1 MGHDK, CDR2 SYGVNS. Trimming removed 6 bases from V and 0 bases from J, with 15 bases in between. The CDR3 DNA reads as TGTGCCAGCAGCACGGGACTCCTGGGCTCTGGAAACACCATATATTTT. It encodes CASSTGLLGSGNTIYF.

The CDR3 sequence: CASSDIRGSSYNEQFF. The CDR3 nucleotides are TGTGCCAGCAGTGATATTAGGGGTAGCTCCTACAATGAGCAGTTCTTC. This rearrangement joins TRBV25-1 to TRBJ2-1; D might be TRBD1 (5 bases). Germline lookup yields CDR1 MGHDK and CDR2 SYGVNS. With 3 bases removed from V and 0 bases from J, the gap between germline ends came to 12 bases. The CDR3 contains 16 residues. Drawing the rest from reference TRBV25-1 and TRBJ2-1, the complete variable domain is EADIYQTPRYLVIGTGKKITLECSQTMGHDKMYWYQQDPGMELHLIHYSYGVNSTEKGDLSSESTVSRIRTEHFPLTLESARPSHTSQYLCASSDIRGSSYNEQFFGPGTRLTVL.